Shown below are 16 T cell receptor beta chains from a single sample sequenced in a study of monozygotic twins with inflammatory bowel disease. From the 5' RACE reads, TCRdb lists one entry per CDR3 protein and no DNA. The specimen's table records some 450,000 distinct CDR3 sequences. The sample consisted of blood. Receptors originate from a human donor with ulcerative colitis or Crohn's disease, or a healthy co-twin of an affected twin (not recorded which).

This sequence joins TRBV7-2 and TRBJ2-7; TCRdb returns TRBD1, unconfirmable since there is no DNA. The germline V gene encodes CDR1 SGHTA and CDR2 FQGNSA. The CDR3 is 15 amino acids. CDR3 sequence reads: CASSPSGTKTYEQYF.

CDR3 residues: CASSLESLSLRTYNSPLHF. The chain employs TRBV5-1 and TRBJ1-6. The CDR3 is made up of 19 amino acids. The germline gives CDR1 SGHRS, CDR2 YFSETQ.

The chain couples TRBV29-1 to TRBJ2-3; TCRdb indicates TRBD2, and absent DNA this call remains unverified. Germline CDR1 reads SQVTM; CDR2 reads ANQGSEA. There are 13 residues in the CDR3. The CDR3 loop reads CSVSGRAIDTQYF.

The genes are TRBV2 and TRBJ1-2. Germline V gives CDR1 SNHLY, CDR2 FYNNEI. This CDR3 comprises 12 residues. This chain's CDR3 is CASSGNSYGYTF.

The J gene is TRBJ2-2, the V gene TRBV5-1; the D call of TRBD1 rests on TCRdb alone, since no DNA is present to check it. CDR3 length: 14 residues. The germline V gene encodes CDR1 SGHRS and CDR2 YFSETQ. The CDR3 protein is CASRPDSFTGELFF.

The chain combines TRBV20-1 with TRBJ2-6; lacking DNA, the TRBD2 call made by TCRdb goes unchecked. CDR1 is DFQATT and CDR2 is SNEGSKA in the germline V gene (reference sequence). This CDR3 spans 17 amino acids. CDR3 sequence reads: CSARKIAGPSGANVLTF.

The genes are TRBV12-3 or TRBV12-4 and TRBJ1-5. The length of the CDR3 is 14 residues. CDR3 in amino acids: CASSFLNRDQPQHF.

CDR3 in amino acids: CASSHPRRDGELFF. The V call is TRBV4-2, the J call TRBJ2-2; TCRdb indicates TRBD1, and absent DNA this call remains unverified. Germline V gene lookup returns CDR1 LGHNA and CDR2 YNFKEQ. The CDR3 totals 14 residues.

The chain is built from TRBV5-1 and TRBJ2-7; TCRdb indicates TRBD2, and absent DNA this call remains unverified. This CDR3 has 14 amino acids. CDR1 is SGHRS and CDR2 is YFSETQ in the germline V gene. The CDR3 spells CASSSGMGAWEQYF.

The chain carries TRBV7-3 and TRBJ2-1. Germline CDR1 SGHTA, CDR2 FQGTGA. There are 15 residues in the CDR3. This CDR3 reads CASSLIGVGLGEQFF.

The gene calls are TRBV14 and TRBJ2-1; checking the TCRdb D call of TRBD1 is not possible without DNA. Per the germline V gene, CDR1 is SGHDN and CDR2 is FVKESK. The CDR3 extends over 15 amino acids. The CDR3 reads CASSQRQGVFNEQFF.

The chain employs TRBV7-9 and TRBJ1-1; the TRBD1 assignment by TCRdb is unverifiable without DNA. The CDR3 runs 12 residues. Per the germline V gene, CDR1 is SEHNR and CDR2 is FQNEAQ (reference sequence). This CDR3 reads CASSLKGTEAFF.

The V gene is TRBV7-2, the J gene TRBJ1-1; TCRdb proposes TRBD1, but this gene call is untestable without DNA. The CDR3 is made up of 16 amino acids. The germline V gene encodes CDR1 SGHTA and CDR2 FQGNSA. CDR3 residues: CASRRLNLGRNTEAFF.

J is TRBJ1-5 and V is TRBV5-1; TCRdb calls TRBD1, which cannot be checked without DNA. The CDR3 is 15 amino acids. Germline V gives CDR1 SGHRS, CDR2 YFSETQ. CDR3 residues: CASSLEGALDQPQHF. Combining the CDR3 with reference TRBV5-1 and TRBJ1-5 gives the whole variable domain KAGVTQTPRYLIKTRGQQVTLSCSPISGHRSVSWYQQTPGQGLQFLFEYFSETQRNKGNFPGRFSGRQFSNSRSEMNVSTLELGDSALYLCASSLEGALDQPQHFGDGTRLSIL.

The chain carries TRBV5-1 and TRBJ2-1; TCRdb reports TRBD1, a call that lacks DNA to check it against. The CDR3 loop spans 15 amino acids. The germline gives CDR1 SGHRS, CDR2 YFSETQ. CDR3 in amino acids: CASSSLGGKIHEQFF. Looking up the rest from reference TRBV5-1 and TRBJ2-1 gives the full variable domain: KAGVTQTPRYLIKTRGQQVTLSCSPISGHRSVSWYQQTPGQGLQFLFEYFSETQRNKGNFPGRFSGRQFSNSRSEMNVSTLELGDSALYLCASSSLGGKIHEQFFGPGTRLTVL.

V gene TRBV7-2 combines with J gene TRBJ1-1. The CDR3 length is 14 residues. The germline V gene encodes CDR1 SGHTA and CDR2 FQGNSA. The CDR3: CASSLEVMNTEAFF.